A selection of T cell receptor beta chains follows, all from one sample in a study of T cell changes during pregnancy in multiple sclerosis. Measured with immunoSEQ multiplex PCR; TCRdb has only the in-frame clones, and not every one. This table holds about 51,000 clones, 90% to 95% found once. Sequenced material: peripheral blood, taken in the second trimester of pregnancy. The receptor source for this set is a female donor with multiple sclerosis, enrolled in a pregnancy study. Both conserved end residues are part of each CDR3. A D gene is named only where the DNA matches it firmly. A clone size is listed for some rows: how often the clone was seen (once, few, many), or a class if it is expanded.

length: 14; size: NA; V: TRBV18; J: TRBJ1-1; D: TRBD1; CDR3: CASSPGQGSTEAFF; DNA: TGTGCCAGCTCCCCAGGACAGGGGAGTACTGAAGCTTTCTTT
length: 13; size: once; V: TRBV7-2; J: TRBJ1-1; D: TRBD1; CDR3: CASSQDRVKEAFF; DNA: TGTGCCAGCAGCCAAGACAGGGTGAAGGAAGCTTTCTTT
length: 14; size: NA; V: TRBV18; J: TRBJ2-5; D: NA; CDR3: CASSPGLNQETQYF; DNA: TGTGCCAGCTCACCTGGGCTGAATCAAGAGACCCAGTACTTC
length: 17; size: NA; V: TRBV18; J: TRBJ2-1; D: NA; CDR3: CASSPQGLEGGNNEQFF; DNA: TGTGCCAGCTCACCACAAGGGCTAGAGGGAGGAAACAATGAGCAGTTCTTC
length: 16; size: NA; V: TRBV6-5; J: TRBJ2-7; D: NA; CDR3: CASSYSWAGDSHEQYF; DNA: TGTGCCAGCAGTTACTCGTGGGCAGGGGATTCCCACGAGCAGTACTTC
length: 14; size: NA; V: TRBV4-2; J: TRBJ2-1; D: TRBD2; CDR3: CASSQGREGNEQFF; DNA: TGTGCCAGCAGCCAAGGGCGGGAGGGAAATGAGCAGTTCTTC
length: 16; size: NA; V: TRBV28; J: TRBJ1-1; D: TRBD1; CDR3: CASTPWTGGENTEAFF; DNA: TGTGCCAGCACCCCATGGACAGGGGGCGAGAACACTGAAGCTTTCTTT
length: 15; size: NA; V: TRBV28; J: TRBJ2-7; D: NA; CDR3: CASSLPRGASYEQYF; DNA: TGTGCCAGCAGCCTCCCCAGGGGGGCGTCCTACGAGCAGTACTTC
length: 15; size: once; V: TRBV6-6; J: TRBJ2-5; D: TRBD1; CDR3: CASRSRQGERKTQYF; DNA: TGTGCCAGCAGGAGCCGACAGGGGGAGAGGAAGACCCAGTACTTC
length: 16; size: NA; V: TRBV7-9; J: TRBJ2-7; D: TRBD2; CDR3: CASIHTRLAGGDEQYF; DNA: TGTGCCAGCATCCACACAAGACTAGCGGGAGGGGACGAGCAGTACTTC
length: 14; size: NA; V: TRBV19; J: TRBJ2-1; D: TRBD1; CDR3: CASRARGQGNEQFF; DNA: TGTGCCAGTAGGGCCCGCGGACAGGGCAATGAGCAGTTCTTC
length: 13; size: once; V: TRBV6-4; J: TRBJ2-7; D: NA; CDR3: CASSNGSYGEQYF; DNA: TGTGCCAGCAGTAACGGGTCGTACGGAGAGCAGTACTTC
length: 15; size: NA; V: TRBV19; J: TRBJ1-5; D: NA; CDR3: CASSIVGEANQPQHF; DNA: TGTGCCAGTAGTATAGTTGGGGAGGCTAATCAGCCCCAGCATTTT
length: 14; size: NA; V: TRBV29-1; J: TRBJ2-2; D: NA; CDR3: CSVDSRTNTGELFF; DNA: TGCAGCGTTGACTCTCGTACGAACACCGGGGAGCTGTTTTTT
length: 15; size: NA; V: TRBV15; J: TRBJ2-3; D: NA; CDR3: CATSRGAGSTDTQYF; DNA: TGTGCCACCAGCAGAGGGGCAGGAAGCACAGATACGCAGTATTTT
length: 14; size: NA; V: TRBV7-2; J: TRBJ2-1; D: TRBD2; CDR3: CASSDRGLVPEQFF; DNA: TGTGCCAGCAGCGACAGAGGACTAGTGCCTGAGCAGTTCTTC
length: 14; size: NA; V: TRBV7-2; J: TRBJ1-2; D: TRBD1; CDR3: CASSLGTGVQGYTF; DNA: TGTGCCAGCAGCTTAGGGACAGGGGTACAAGGCTACACCTTC
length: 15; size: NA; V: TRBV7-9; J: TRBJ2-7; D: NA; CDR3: CASSFSSGSSYEQYF; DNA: TGTGCCAGCAGCTTCTCCTCGGGGTCGTCCTACGAGCAGTACTTC